Listed here are 9 T cell receptor beta chains from one sample, sequenced in a study of cytomegalovirus exposure and HLA in healthy donors (dated by TCRdb to about 2017). The library was prepared using the immunoSEQ multiplex PCR assay. Sourced from immuneACCESS, this table was stored by TCRdb with only in-frame sequences that have V and J called. A share of the clones is absent; for the studies checked, an unresolved V gene accounts for under half, and the remainder has no known explanation. This sample lists roughly 75,000 clones; roughly 95% were detected once. The ten top clones hold 3.3% of the sample. Sequenced input: PBMCs. Receptor source: a young woman in good health and CMV-seropositive.

J is TRBJ2-5 and V is TRBV7-6, with 8 positions matching TRBD2. The CDR3 has 14 residues. V was pared by 1 base and J by 5 bases, with 3 bases of the junction left unmatched. Germline-derived CDR1 and CDR2 are SGHVS and FNYEAQ. CDR3 protein: CASSLERGPETQYF. The CDR3 DNA follows: TGTGCCAGCAGCTTAGAGCGGGGGCCCGAGACCCAGTACTTC.

The chain carries TRBV9 and TRBJ2-6, with D possibly being TRBD2 (6 bases). Per germline, CDR1 SGDLS and CDR2 YYNGEE. V was trimmed by 1 base and J by 1 base, leaving 21 bases between them. The CDR3 spans 20 residues. The CDR3 spells CASSVKPGLLKESGANVLTF. CDR3 sequence (DNA): TGTGCCAGCAGCGTAAAGCCGGGACTCCTGAAGGAATCTGGGGCCAACGTCCTGACTTTC.

Only one count was recorded for this clone. The CDR3 protein is CASSFGDNQIGETQYF. The CDR3 bases are TGTGCCAGCAGTTTTGGGGACAACCAAATCGGAGAGACCCAGTACTTC. The V gene is TRBV28, the J gene TRBJ2-5, with D perhaps TRBD1 (6 bases). The CDR3 has 16 amino acids. Germline assignment: CDR1 MDHEN and CDR2 SYDVKM. V was pared by 3 bases and J by 4 bases, with 18 bases between.

V gene TRBV10-3 combines with J gene TRBJ2-1, with TRBD2 identical over 11 bases. J lost 2 bases, V lost 11 bases, and 14 bases had no gene match. The CDR3 is made up of 17 amino acids. The germline CDR1 and CDR2 sequences are ENHRY and SYGVKD. CDR3 bases: TGTGCCTCACGACTAGCGGGAACGTCGCTGACCTACAATGAGCAGTTCTTC. It translates to CASRLAGTSLTYNEQFF.

This rearrangement joins TRBV7-9 to TRBJ1-1; 8 bases match TRBD1. The germline CDR1 and CDR2 sequences are SEHNR and FQNEAQ (reference sequence). Trimming took 3 bases from V and 0 from J; bases not matched to a gene: 3. This CDR3 is built from 15 residues. CDR3 loop: CASSFPTGVNTEAFF. The CDR3 DNA reads as TGTGCCAGCAGCTTCCCGACAGGGGTGAACACTGAAGCTTTCTTT.

This chain uses TRBV13 with TRBJ2-7; 7 positions match TRBD2. Germline-derived CDR1 and CDR2 are PRHDT and FYEKMQ (reference sequence). V was pared by 4 bases and J by 4 bases, with 1 base of the junction left unmatched. CDR3 length: 12 residues. For the CDR3, the DNA is TGTGCCAGCAGCTGGGGGGGGTACGAGCAGTACTTC. Its translation is CASSWGGYEQYF.

The CDR3 sequence: CSVVRGGSNTGELFF. The DNA for the CDR3 is TGCAGCGTTGTTCGTGGCGGATCGAACACCGGGGAGCTGTTTTTT. The chain couples TRBV29-1 to TRBJ2-2; D gene ambiguous. The CDR3 length is 15 residues. With 4 bases removed from V and 0 bases from J, the gap between germline ends came to 12 bases. Germline CDR1 and CDR2: SQVTM and ANQGSEA.

This sequence joins TRBV28 and TRBJ1-4; 7 bases line up with TRBD1. With V trimmed by 5 bases and J by 4 bases, 10 bases remained unmatched. The germline V gene has CDR1 MDHEN and CDR2 SYDVKM. The CDR3 covers 16 residues. CDR3 nucleotides: TGTGCCAGCAGTGCCCCTAAGGGGGCATTTAATGAAAAACTGTTTTTT. This translates into CASSAPKGAFNEKLFF.

The chain joins TRBV18 to TRBJ2-1; 10 bases map to TRBD2. This CDR3 region has 15 residues. V shed 5 bases, J shed 0 bases, and the junction held 1 base outside the gene matches. Per the germline V gene, CDR1 is KGHSH and CDR2 is LQKENI. In nucleotides, the CDR3 is TGTGCCAGCTCAGTAGCGGGGGGCTCCTACAATGAGCAGTTCTTC. Translation gives CASSVAGGSYNEQFF.